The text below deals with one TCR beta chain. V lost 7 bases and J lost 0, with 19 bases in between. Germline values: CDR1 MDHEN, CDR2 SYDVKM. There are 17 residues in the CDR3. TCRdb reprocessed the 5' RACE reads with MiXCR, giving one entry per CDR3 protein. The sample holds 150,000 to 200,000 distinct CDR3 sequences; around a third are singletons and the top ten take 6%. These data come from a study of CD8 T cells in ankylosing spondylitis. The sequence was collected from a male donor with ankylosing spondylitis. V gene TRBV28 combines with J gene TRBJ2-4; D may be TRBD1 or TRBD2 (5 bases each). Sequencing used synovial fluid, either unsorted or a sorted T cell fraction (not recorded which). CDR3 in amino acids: CASTPPGTDLAKNIQYF. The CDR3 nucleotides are TGTGCCAGCACCCCACCGGGGACCGATCTAGCCAAAAACATTCAGTACTTC.